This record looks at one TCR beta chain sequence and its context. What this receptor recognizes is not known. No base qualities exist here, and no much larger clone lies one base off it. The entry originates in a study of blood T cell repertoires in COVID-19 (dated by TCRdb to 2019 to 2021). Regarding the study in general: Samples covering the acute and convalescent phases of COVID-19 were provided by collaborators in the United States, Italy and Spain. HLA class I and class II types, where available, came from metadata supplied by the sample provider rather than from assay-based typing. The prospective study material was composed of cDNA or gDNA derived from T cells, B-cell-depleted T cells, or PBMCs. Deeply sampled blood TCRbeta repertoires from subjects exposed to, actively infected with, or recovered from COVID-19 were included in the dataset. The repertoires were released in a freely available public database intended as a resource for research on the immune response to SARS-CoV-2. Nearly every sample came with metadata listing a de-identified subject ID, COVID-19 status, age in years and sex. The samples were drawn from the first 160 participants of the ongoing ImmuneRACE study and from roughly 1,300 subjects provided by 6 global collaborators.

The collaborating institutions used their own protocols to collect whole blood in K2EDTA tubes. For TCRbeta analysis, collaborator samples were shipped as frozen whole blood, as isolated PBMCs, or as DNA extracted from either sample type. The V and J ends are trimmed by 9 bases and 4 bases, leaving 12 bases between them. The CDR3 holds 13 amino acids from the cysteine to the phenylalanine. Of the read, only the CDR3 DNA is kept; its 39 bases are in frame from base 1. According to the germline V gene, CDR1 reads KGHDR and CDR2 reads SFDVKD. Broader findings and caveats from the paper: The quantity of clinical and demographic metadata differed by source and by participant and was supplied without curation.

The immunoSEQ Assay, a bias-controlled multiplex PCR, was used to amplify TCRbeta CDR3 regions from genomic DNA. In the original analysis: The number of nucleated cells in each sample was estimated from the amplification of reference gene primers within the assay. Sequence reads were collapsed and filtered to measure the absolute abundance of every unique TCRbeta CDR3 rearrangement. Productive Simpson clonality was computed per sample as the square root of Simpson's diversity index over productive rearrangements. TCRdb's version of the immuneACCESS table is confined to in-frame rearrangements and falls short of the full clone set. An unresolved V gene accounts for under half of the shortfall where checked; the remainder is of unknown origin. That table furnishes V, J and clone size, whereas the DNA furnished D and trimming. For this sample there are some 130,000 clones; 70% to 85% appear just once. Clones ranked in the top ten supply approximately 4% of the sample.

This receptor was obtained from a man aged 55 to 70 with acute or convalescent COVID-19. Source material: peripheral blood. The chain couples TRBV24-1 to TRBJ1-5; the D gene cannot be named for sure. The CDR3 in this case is CATQENGNQPQHF. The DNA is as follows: TGTGCCACCCAGGAAAACGGTAATCAGCCCCAGCATTTT.